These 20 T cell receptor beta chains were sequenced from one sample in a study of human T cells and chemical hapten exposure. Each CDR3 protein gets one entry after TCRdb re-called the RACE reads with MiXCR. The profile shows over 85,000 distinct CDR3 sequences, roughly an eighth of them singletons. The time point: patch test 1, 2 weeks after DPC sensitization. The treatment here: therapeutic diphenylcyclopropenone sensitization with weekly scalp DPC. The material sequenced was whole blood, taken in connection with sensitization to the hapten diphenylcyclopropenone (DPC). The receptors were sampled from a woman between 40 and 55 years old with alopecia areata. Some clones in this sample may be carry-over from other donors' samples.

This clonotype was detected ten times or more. The CDR3 sequence: CASSPVSYNEQFF. The CDR3 coding sequence is TGTGCCAGCAGCCCCGTTTCCTACAATGAGCAGTTCTTC. This rearrangement joins TRBV6-2 or TRBV6-3 to TRBJ2-1; D not certain. Deletions cut 6 bases from V and 1 base from J, with 7 bases between. This CDR3 has 13 residues. Germline V lookup: CDR1 MNHEY, CDR2 SVGEGT.

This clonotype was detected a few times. The CDR3 DNA is TGTGCCAGCAGACTAGCGGGGATCTACGAGCAGTACTTC. Protein product: CASRLAGIYEQYF. The genes are TRBV12-3 or TRBV12-4 and TRBJ2-7, with 10 bases identical to TRBD2. Losses at the gene ends were 6 bases for V and 3 bases for J; bases not matched to a gene: 2. This CDR3 spans 13 amino acids.

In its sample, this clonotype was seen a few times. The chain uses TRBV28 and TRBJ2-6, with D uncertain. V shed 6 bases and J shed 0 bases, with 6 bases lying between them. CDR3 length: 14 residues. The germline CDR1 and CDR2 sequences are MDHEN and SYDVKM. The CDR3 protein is CASSSFSGANVLTF. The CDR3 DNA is TGTGCCAGCAGCTCGTTCTCTGGGGCCAACGTCCTGACTTTC.

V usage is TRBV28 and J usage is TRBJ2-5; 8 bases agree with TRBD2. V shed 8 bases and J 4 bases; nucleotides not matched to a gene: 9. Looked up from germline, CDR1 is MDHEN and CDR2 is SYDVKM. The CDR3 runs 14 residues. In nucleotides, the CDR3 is TGTGCCAGCCGGGGGGGCGGGATCGCAGAGACCCAGTACTTC. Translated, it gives CASRGGGIAETQYF.

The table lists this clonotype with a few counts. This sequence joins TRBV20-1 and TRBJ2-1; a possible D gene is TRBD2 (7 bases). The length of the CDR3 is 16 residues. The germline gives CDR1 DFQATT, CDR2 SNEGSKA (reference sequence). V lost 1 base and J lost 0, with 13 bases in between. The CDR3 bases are TGCAGTGCTAGAGTTGCGGGGGCGAGCTCCTACAATGAGCAGTTCTTC. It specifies CSARVAGASSYNEQFF.

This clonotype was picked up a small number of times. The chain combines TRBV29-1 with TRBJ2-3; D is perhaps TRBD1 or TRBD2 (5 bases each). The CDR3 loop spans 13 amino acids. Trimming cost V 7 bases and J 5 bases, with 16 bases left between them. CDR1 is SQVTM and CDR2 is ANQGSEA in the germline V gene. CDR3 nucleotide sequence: TGCAGCGGGGTCGCCATTGGGGGAGATACGCAGTATTTT. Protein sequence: CSGVAIGGDTQYF.

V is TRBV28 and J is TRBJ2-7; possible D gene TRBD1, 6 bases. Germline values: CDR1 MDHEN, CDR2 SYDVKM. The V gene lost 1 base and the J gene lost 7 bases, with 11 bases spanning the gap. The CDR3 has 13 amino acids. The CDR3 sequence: CASSLSYRVEQYF. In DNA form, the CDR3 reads TGTGCCAGCAGTTTATCTTACAGGGTAGAGCAGTACTTC. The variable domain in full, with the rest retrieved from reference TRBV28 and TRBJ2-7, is DVKVTQSSRYLVKRTGEKVFLECVQDMDHENMFWYRQDPGLGLRLIYFSYDVKMKEKGDIPEGYSVSREKKERFSLILESASTNQTSMYLCASSLSYRVEQYFGPGTRLTVT.

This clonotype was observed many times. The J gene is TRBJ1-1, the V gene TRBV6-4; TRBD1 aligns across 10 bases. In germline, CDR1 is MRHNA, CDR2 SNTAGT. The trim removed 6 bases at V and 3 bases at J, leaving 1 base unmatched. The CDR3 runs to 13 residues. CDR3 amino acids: CASSGTGDTEAFF. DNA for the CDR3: TGTGCCAGCAGCGGGACAGGGGACACTGAAGCTTTCTTT.

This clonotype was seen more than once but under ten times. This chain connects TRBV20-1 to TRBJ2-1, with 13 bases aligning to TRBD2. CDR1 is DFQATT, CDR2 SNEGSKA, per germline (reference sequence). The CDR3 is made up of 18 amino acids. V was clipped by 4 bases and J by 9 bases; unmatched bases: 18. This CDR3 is CSAKSIRLGLAGVGEQFF. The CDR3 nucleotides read TGCAGTGCTAAAAGTATCAGGCTTGGACTAGCGGGAGTCGGTGAGCAGTTCTTC.

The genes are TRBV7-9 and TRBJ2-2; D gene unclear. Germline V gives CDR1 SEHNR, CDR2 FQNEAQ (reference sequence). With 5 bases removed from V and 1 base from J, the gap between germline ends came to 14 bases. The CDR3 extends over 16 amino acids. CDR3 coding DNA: TGTGCCAGCAGCAAAACCAGCTACGGGAACACCGGGGAGCTGTTTTTT. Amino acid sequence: CASSKTSYGNTGELFF.

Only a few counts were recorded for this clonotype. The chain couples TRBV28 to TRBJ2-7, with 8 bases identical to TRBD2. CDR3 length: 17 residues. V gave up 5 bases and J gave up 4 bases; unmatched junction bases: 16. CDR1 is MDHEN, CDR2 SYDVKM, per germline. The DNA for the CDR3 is TGTGCCAGCAGTAAATTGGTAGCAGTACTAGCGGCATACGAGCAGTACTTC. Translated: CASSKLVAVLAAYEQYF.

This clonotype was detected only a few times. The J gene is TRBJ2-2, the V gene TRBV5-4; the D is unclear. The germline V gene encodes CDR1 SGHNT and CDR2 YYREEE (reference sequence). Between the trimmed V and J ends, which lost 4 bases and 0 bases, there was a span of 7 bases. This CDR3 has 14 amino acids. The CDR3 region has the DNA TGTGCCAGCAGCGAGACTTCGAACACCGGGGAGCTGTTTTTT. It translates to CASSETSNTGELFF.

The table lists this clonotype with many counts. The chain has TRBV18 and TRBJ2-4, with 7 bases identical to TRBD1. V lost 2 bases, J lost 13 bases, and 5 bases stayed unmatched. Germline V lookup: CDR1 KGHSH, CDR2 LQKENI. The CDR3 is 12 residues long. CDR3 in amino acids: CASSPETGQQYF. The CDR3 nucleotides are TGTGCCAGCTCACCAGAGACAGGGCAGCAGTACTTC.

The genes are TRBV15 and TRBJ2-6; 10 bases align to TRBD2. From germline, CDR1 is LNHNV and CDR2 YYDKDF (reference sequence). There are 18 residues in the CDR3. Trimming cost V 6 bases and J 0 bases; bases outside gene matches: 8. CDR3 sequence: CATRALAGAHSGANVLTF. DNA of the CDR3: TGTGCCACCAGGGCTCTAGCGGGAGCGCACTCTGGGGCCAACGTCCTGACTTTC.

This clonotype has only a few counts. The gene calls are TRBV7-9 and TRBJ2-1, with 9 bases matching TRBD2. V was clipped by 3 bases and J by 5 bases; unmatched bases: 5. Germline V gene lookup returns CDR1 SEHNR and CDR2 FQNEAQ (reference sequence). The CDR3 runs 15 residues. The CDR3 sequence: CASSFSGSPNNEQFF. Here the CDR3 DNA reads TGTGCCAGCAGCTTTAGCGGGAGTCCTAACAATGAGCAGTTCTTC.

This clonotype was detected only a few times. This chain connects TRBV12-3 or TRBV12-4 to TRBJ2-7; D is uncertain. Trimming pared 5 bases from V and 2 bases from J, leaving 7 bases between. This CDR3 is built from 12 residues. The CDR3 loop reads CASSPRTYEQYF. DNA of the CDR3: TGTGCCAGCAGTCCCCGAACCTACGAGCAGTACTTC.

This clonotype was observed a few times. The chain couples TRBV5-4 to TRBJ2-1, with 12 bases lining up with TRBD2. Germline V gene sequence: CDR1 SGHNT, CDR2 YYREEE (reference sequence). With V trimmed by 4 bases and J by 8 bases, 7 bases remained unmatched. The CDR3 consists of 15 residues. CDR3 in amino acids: CASSQGLAGQDEQFF. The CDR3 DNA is TGTGCCAGCAGCCAAGGACTAGCGGGACAGGATGAGCAGTTCTTC.

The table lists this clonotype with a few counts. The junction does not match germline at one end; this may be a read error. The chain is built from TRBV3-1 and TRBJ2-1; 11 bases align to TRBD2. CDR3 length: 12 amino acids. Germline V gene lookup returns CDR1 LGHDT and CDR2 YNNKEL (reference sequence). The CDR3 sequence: CASSQVTSGMLF. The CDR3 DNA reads TGTGCCAGCAGCCAAGTGACTAGCGGGATGCTCTTC.

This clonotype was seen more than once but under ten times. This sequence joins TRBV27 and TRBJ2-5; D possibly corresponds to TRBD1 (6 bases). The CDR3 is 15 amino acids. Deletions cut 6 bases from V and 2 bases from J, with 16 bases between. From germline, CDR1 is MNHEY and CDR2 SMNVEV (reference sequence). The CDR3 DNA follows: TGTGCCAGCAGACTACTAATCCAGGGGCAAGAGACCCAGTACTTC. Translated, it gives CASRLLIQGQETQYF.

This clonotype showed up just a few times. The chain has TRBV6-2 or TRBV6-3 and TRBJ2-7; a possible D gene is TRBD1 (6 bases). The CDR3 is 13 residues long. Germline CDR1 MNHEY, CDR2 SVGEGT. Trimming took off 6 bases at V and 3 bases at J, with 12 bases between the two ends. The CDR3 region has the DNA TGTGCCAGCAGGATCGGACAGAACTACGAGCAGTACTTC. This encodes CASRIGQNYEQYF.